The rows below give T cell receptor beta chains drawn from one sample of a study of blood T cell repertoires in COVID-19. Data came from immunoSEQ multiplex PCR; TCRdb stores just in-frame clones and leaves some out. The sample records about 180,000 clones, about 88% being singletons. Sequencing was done on a sample of PBMCs or T cells enriched from blood (not recorded which). Every receptor here comes from a woman under 30 who had recovered from COVID-19. Both conserved end residues are part of each CDR3. A D gene is named only where the DNA matches it firmly. Rows may omit the clone size; those that give it use once, few, many or a size class.

>once|TRBV6-5|TRBJ1-5|-
TGTGCCAGCAGTTACTCGAGGGTCGGGCCCCAGCATTTT
CASSYSRVGPQHF
>-|TRBV7-3|TRBJ2-7|TRBD2
TGTGCCAGCAGCTTAGGTCTCTCTAGCGGGAGTGGCGAGCAGTACTTC
CASSLGLSSGSGEQYF
>-|TRBV7-2|TRBJ2-5|-
TGTGCCAGCAGCCCACCTAACGTAGAAACCCAGTACTTC
CASSPPNVETQYF
>-|TRBV28|TRBJ2-7|-
TGTGCCAGCAGACCCGACAGCCAAGACGAGCAGTACTTC
CASRPDSQDEQYF
>-|TRBV6-4|TRBJ2-3|-
TGTGCCAGCAGCAGATTAGCGGAGCCCACAGATACGCAGTATTTT
CASSRLAEPTDTQYF
>-|TRBV21-1|TRBJ2-7|-
TGTGCCAGCAGCTCGCGCGGCGGGGGGGCAACCTACGAGCAGTACTTC
CASSSRGGGATYEQYF
>-|TRBV2|TRBJ2-6|-
TGTGCCAGCACGGGGAAGGATGCCTCTGGGGCCAACGTCCTGACTTTC
CASTGKDASGANVLTF
>-|TRBV7-8|TRBJ2-3|-
TGTGCCAGCAGCTTAGTATCCGGGGGAAGCACAGATACGCAGTATTTT
CASSLVSGGSTDTQYF
>-|TRBV11-2|TRBJ2-2|TRBD2
TGTGCCAGCAGCCACCGGACTAGTGGGACCGGGGAGCTGTTTTTT
CASSHRTSGTGELFF
>-|TRBV5-1|TRBJ1-5|TRBD1
TGCGCCAGCAGCTTGGGACAGGGAGGCAATCAGCCCCAGCATTTT
CASSLGQGGNQPQHF
>-|TRBV28|TRBJ1-1|TRBD1
TGTGCCAGCGGGACAGGGAGGGAGAACACTGAAGCTTTCTTT
CASGTGRENTEAFF